This T cell receptor (beta chain) derives from a study of blood T cell repertoires in COVID-19. Study overall: The study drew acute and convalescent COVID-19 samples from the United States, Italy and Spain. Sources were T cells, B-cell-depleted T cells, or PBMCs; the material itself was cDNA or gDNA.

Germline V gene data show CDR1 as SQVTM and CDR2 as ANQGSEA. V shed 7 bases and J shed 1 base, with 11 bases lying between them. The CDR3 consists of 13 residues. In the original processing: Amplified reference gene primers provided the basis for estimating nucleated cell counts. Produced via immunoSEQ multiplex PCR; TCRdb's table is partial and in-frame only. Clone size and V and J calls were adopted from that table, with D and trimming inferred from the DNA. This sample has approximately 230,000 clones; about 85% occur once, and the top ten carry roughly 3%. The sequenced material came from peripheral blood. This TCR was recovered from a man aged 18 to 29 with active or convalescent COVID-19. This chain connects TRBV29-1 to TRBJ1-3; D not certain. The CDR3, as DNA: TGCAGCGCCCGTATCGTTTCTGGAAACACCATATATTTT. Translation: CSARIVSGNTIYF.